This T cell receptor beta chain was retrieved from a study of molecular identifiers for immune sequencing clone quantification. Overall study findings and caveats: Effector cells had over 98% of their molecules in clones above 20 RNA copies, while naive cells had under 1%.

Germline CDR1 reads GTSNPN; CDR2 reads SVGIG (reference sequence). The V and J ends lost 2 bases and 2 bases respectively, with 8 bases between them. The CDR3 covers 13 residues. The sample holds many counts of this clonotype. Its specificity is unknown. TCRdb passed the PCR reads through MiXCR, listing each CDR3 protein once. The profile shows 250,000 to 350,000 distinct CDR3 sequences, about a fifth of them singletons. This chain joins TRBV30 and TRBJ2-3; D remains ambiguous. The source is a human donor in good health. Some libraries in this study had Jurkat cell RNA spiked in. The source material was naive CD8+ T cells from blood, with Jurkat cell RNA spiked in. The subset: FACS-sorted CD8+CD4-CCR7+CD45RA+ naive T cells. CDR3 nucleotides: TGTGCCTGGAGTTGGTCGGACACAGATACGCAGTATTTT. Protein: CAWSWSDTDTQYF.